What follows describes a single T cell receptor (beta chain). Germline is not matched at one junction end, which may reflect a read error. The data belong to a study of blood T cell repertoires in COVID-19. Whole-study context: T cells, B-cell-depleted T cells, or PBMCs provided the cDNA or gDNA that served as material.

This CDR3 region has 12 residues. In the source study's methods: Scientists estimated how many nucleated cells there were by amplifying reference gene primers. Generated by immunoSEQ multiplex PCR, the TCRdb table keeps only in-frame clones and is missing some. That table is the source of V, J and clone size, and D and trimming were worked out from the DNA. The sample shows around 80,000 clones, around 80% of them seen only once. Sequencing was performed on peripheral blood. This receptor was obtained from a woman of 80 years or more with acute or convalescent COVID-19. V and J are TRBV12-3 or TRBV12-4 and TRBJ1-2; a weak D match, TRBD1 (6 bases). In nucleotides, the CDR3 is TGTGCCAGCAGTTTATTCAGGGGTCGTTTGGCCTTC. Translating it yields CASSLFRGRLAF.